This paragraph covers one T cell receptor (beta chain) sequence. Its antigen is not known. These data come from a study of shared clonotypes between healthy human individuals. Points from the study as a whole: The study found lower generation probabilities in non-shared clonotypes than in those shared by all four donors.

Between the trimmed V and J ends, which lost 4 bases and 5 bases, there was a span of 17 bases. The germline V gene encodes CDR1 MDHEN and CDR2 SYDVKM. CDR3 length: 15 amino acids. Using immunoSEQ multiplex PCR, the repertoire was profiled, and TCRdb retains in-frame clones only, with some absent. Of 600,000 to 750,000 clones listed, about nine tenths were seen once; the top ten hold 30% to 35%. This chain connects TRBV28 to TRBJ2-5; D may correspond to TRBD1 or TRBD2 (6 bases each). Input material: memory CD8+ T cells from PBMCs. Regarding subset: CD45RO+ cells pooled with CCR7-negative TemRA cells. This receptor was obtained from a man aged 18 to 35 in good health. Some clones in this sample may be carry-over from other donors' samples. The CDR3 spells CASSSWRGNLETQYF. CDR3 sequence (DNA): TGTGCCAGCAGTTCTTGGAGGGGGAATTTGGAGACCCAGTACTTC.